The 28 T cell receptor beta chains below were found in one sample sequenced in a study of human T cells and chemical hapten exposure. Each CDR3 protein gets one entry after TCRdb re-called the RACE reads with MiXCR. This sample has 140,000 or so distinct CDR3 sequences, with roughly 12% found just once. This sample's time point: patch test 2, 6 weeks after DPC sensitization. The treatment was: therapeutic diphenylcyclopropenone sensitization with weekly scalp DPC. This specimen consisted of whole blood, obtained in connection with sensitization to the hapten diphenylcyclopropenone (DPC). The receptor set was obtained from a woman in her forties or fifties with alopecia areata. Some clones in this sample may be carry-over from other donors' samples.

There are a few counts of this clonotype. Compared with germline, one end of the junction differs, possibly owing to a read error. J is TRBJ2-3 and V is TRBV7-7, with TRBD1 identical over 10 bases. CDR1 and CDR2 from the germline V gene are SSHAT and FNYEAQ (reference sequence). The CDR3 is made up of 15 amino acids. The CDR3 loop is CASSPDRGNTDTQYF. The CDR3 nucleotides read TGTGCTAGCAGCCCGGACAGGGGGAACACAGATACGCAGTATTTT.

This clonotype was seen more than once but under ten times. The CDR3 DNA reads as TGTGCCAGCAGCGCAGTCTCCGGGCACGGGGGGCAAATTGAGCAGTTCTTC. Its protein product is CASSAVSGHGGQIEQFF. The genes are TRBV7-2 and TRBJ2-1; the D gene is possibly TRBD2 (7 bases). With 5 bases removed from V and 9 bases from J, the gap between germline ends came to 26 bases. The CDR3 totals 17 residues. Germline CDR1 SGHTA, CDR2 FQGNSA.

This clonotype came up many times. The chain has TRBV11-2 and TRBJ2-5; 12 nucleotides match TRBD2. CDR1 and CDR2 from the germline V gene are SGHAT and FQNNGV. This CDR3 region has 16 residues. J was trimmed by 4 bases and V by 3 bases; bases with no gene match: 6. The CDR3 protein is CASSFLAGGLAETQYF. The CDR3 DNA sequence: TGTGCCAGCAGCTTCCTAGCGGGAGGGCTGGCAGAGACCCAGTACTTC.

The V call is TRBV6-2 or TRBV6-3, the J call TRBJ2-7; D is unresolved. CDR3 length: 13 residues. The germline V and J ends were trimmed by 5 bases and 4 bases, with 12 bases remaining between them. The V gene's germline CDR1 is MNHEY and CDR2 SVGEGT. Written as DNA, the CDR3 is TGTGCCAGCAGTCTAACTTGGGGTTACGAGCAGTACTTC. It codes for CASSLTWGYEQYF.

Notes on this clonotype: The junction does not match germline at one end; this may be a read error. The rearrangement joins TRBV9 to TRBJ1-6; D not resolved. The V gene's germline CDR1 is SGDLS and CDR2 YYNGEE. CDR3 size: 15 residues. The CDR3 region is CASSVAPLDNSPLHF. The CDR3 DNA sequence: TGTGCCAGCAGCGTAGCCCCCCTTGATAATTCACCCCTCCATTTT.

This clonotype was found many times. The rearrangement links TRBV5-5 to TRBJ2-4, with D possibly TRBD1 on 6 matching bases. Germline CDR1 SGHKS, CDR2 YYEKEE (reference sequence). Trimming took off 1 base at V and 8 bases at J, with 16 bases between the two ends. The CDR3 totals 15 residues. The CDR3 region is CASSLTGTLADIQYF. The CDR3 DNA sequence: TGTGCCAGCAGCTTGACAGGGACCCTGGCGGACATTCAGTACTTC.

The V gene is TRBV28, the J gene TRBJ2-7, with 9 nucleotides matching TRBD1. Germline CDR1 is MDHEN and CDR2 is SYDVKM. The CDR3 sequence is 12 residues long. The V and J ends lost 11 bases and 6 bases, in that order; junction bases with no gene match: 8. The CDR3 here is CALEGQGTEQYF. CDR3 nucleotides: TGTGCCCTAGAGGGACAGGGCACCGAGCAGTACTTC.

J is TRBJ2-7 and V is TRBV6-6; D unresolved. Germline CDR1 and CDR2: MNHNY and SVGAGI (reference sequence). The CDR3 is made up of 15 amino acids. With 4 bases removed from V and 0 bases from J, the gap between germline ends came to 13 bases. DNA of the CDR3: TGTGCCAGCAGTTCTCCCTCCTTAGTCTCCTACGAGCAGTACTTC. As protein: CASSSPSLVSYEQYF.

This clonotype was seen at least ten times. V and J are TRBV29-1 and TRBJ2-3; 8 bases line up with TRBD1. J lost 1 base, V lost 7 bases, and 13 bases had no gene match. The germline V gene encodes CDR1 SQVTM and CDR2 ANQGSEA. The length of the CDR3 is 16 residues. The CDR3 DNA follows: TGCAGCGCCGATCTGGGACAGGCTAGGGGCACAGATACGCAGTATTTT. Its protein product is CSADLGQARGTDTQYF.

This chain uses TRBV3-1 with TRBJ2-7; D might be TRBD1 or TRBD2, each matching 5 bases. The CDR3 consists of 13 residues. The germline V gene encodes CDR1 LGHDT and CDR2 YNNKEL (reference sequence). Trimming pared 3 bases from V and 5 bases from J, leaving 11 bases between. CDR3 DNA: TGTGCCAGCAGCCAGGGGGTTGGAGACGAGCAGTACTTC. Residues: CASSQGVGDEQYF.

The chain joins TRBV3-2 to TRBJ2-3; TRBD2 is the table's D call, not checked against the DNA. TRBV3-2 is flagged as a pseudogene. There are 18 residues in the CDR3. For the CDR3, the DNA is TGTGCCAGCAGCCAAGATTACCCAAAATGCGCAGCGGGAGTCACGCAGTATTTT. Protein sequence: CASSQDYPKCAAGVTQYF.

The CDR3 protein is CSVGTGDYGYTF. CDR3 nucleotides: TGCAGCGTTGGTACAGGGGACTATGGCTACACCTTC. The chain links TRBV29-1 to TRBJ1-2, with TRBD1 matching over 7 bases. V lost 4 bases, J lost 3 bases, and 2 bases stayed unmatched. CDR3 length: 12 amino acids. Germline V gene sequence: CDR1 SQVTM, CDR2 ANQGSEA.

This clonotype was detected only a few times. The V and J genes are TRBV6-6 and TRBJ1-2; D possibly corresponds to TRBD1 (5 bases). Germline-derived CDR1 and CDR2 are MNHNY and SVGAGI (reference sequence). The CDR3 extends over 11 amino acids. V shed 6 bases and J shed 6 bases, with 8 bases lying between them. CDR3 nucleotide sequence: TGTGCCAGCAGCCGCAGGGATGGCTACACCTTC. Its protein is CASSRRDGYTF.

This clonotype was recorded a few times. CDR3: CASSRRGGANEQYF. CDR3 nucleotides: TGTGCCAGCAGCCGAAGGGGGGGTGCCAACGAGCAGTACTTC. The genes are TRBV7-9 and TRBJ2-7, with D tentatively TRBD2 (7 bases). V shed 5 bases and J shed 5 bases, with 16 bases lying between them. This CDR3 contains 14 residues. Looked up from germline, CDR1 is SEHNR and CDR2 is FQNEAQ (reference sequence).

The chain carries TRBV18 and TRBJ2-1; 14 positions match TRBD2. CDR1 KGHSH and CDR2 LQKENI come from the germline V gene. V was pared by 6 bases and J by 13 bases, with 8 bases of the junction left unmatched. This CDR3 spans 14 amino acids. The CDR3 is CASSPLGTSGGQFF. The CDR3 DNA follows: TGTGCCAGCTCTCCGCTAGGGACTAGCGGGGGTCAGTTCTTC.

The chain carries TRBV19 and TRBJ2-2; unclear D gene. V lost 5 bases and J lost 1, with 8 bases in between. This CDR3 region has 14 residues. CDR1 is LNHDA, CDR2 SQIVND, per germline (reference sequence). The CDR3 reads CASSPKQNTGELFF. The CDR3 bases are TGTGCCAGTAGTCCAAAGCAGAACACCGGGGAGCTGTTTTTT.

This clonotype came up a few times. The rearrangement uses TRBV19 and TRBJ2-2; 8 nucleotides match TRBD2. The CDR3 is 15 residues long. CDR1 LNHDA and CDR2 SQIVND come from the germline V gene (reference sequence). The V and J ends lost 5 bases and 1 base, in that order; junction bases with no gene match: 3. The CDR3: CASSQLAVNTGELFF. The CDR3 nucleotides read TGTGCCAGTAGTCAACTAGCGGTGAACACCGGGGAGCTGTTTTTT.

This clonotype occurred many times. This chain joins TRBV6-2 or TRBV6-3 and TRBJ2-7, with 9 nucleotides matching TRBD2. V gave up 7 bases and J gave up 4 bases; unmatched junction bases: 8. CDR3 length equals 14 residues. CDR1 MNHEY and CDR2 SVGEGT come from the germline V gene. CDR3 loop: CASTVAGAGYEQYF. In DNA form, the CDR3 reads TGTGCCAGCACCGTAGCGGGAGCGGGGTACGAGCAGTACTTC.

Many counts were recorded for this clonotype. This sequence joins TRBV19 and TRBJ2-3, with 9 bases that match TRBD2. Trimming took 3 bases from V and 4 from J; bases not matched to a gene: 5. The CDR3 covers 15 residues. The germline CDR1 and CDR2 sequences are LNHDA and SQIVND (reference sequence). CDR3 sequence reads: CASSIGGRAADTQYF. CDR3 nucleotides: TGTGCCAGTAGTATTGGCGGGAGGGCCGCAGATACGCAGTATTTT.

V usage is TRBV7-2 and J usage is TRBJ2-7; TRBD1 agrees at 7 bases. The germline V gene has CDR1 SGHTA and CDR2 FQGNSA. V was pared by 1 base and J by 3 bases, with 6 bases of the junction left unmatched. The CDR3 extends over 15 amino acids. As DNA, the CDR3 is TGTGCCAGCAGCTTAGAATGGGACAGCTACTACGAGCAGTACTTC. Protein: CASSLEWDSYYEQYF.

This clonotype was detected only a few times. The chain joins TRBV29-1 to TRBJ1-1, with 8 bases that match TRBD1. CDR1 and CDR2 from the germline V gene are SQVTM and ANQGSEA. Trimming took 4 bases from V and 1 from J; bases not matched to a gene: 2. This CDR3 is 13 amino acids long. The CDR3 region is CSVVQGANTEAFF. The CDR3 coding sequence is TGCAGCGTTGTGCAGGGGGCGAACACTGAAGCTTTCTTT.

The rearrangement links TRBV19 to TRBJ2-2, with 8 bases aligning to TRBD2. The CDR3 runs to 15 residues. Germline CDR1 reads LNHDA; CDR2 reads SQIVND (reference sequence). The V segment lost 3 bases and the J segment 4 bases; nucleotides outside the gene matches: 4. The CDR3 reads CASSILAGGTGELFF. CDR3 coding DNA: TGTGCCAGTAGTATCTTGGCGGGAGGCACCGGGGAGCTGTTTTTT.

This clonotype was recorded a few times. The chain combines TRBV12-3 or TRBV12-4 with TRBJ2-3, with 7 bases aligning to TRBD2. The ends lost 7 bases at V and 0 bases at J; junction bases unmatched: 7. This CDR3 region has 15 residues. CDR3 DNA: TGTGCCAGCACTCGAGGGGACTACAGCACAGATACGCAGTATTTT. Its translation: CASTRGDYSTDTQYF.

This clonotype was recorded a few times. This chain connects TRBV6-2 or TRBV6-3 to TRBJ2-7; D is perhaps TRBD1 or TRBD2 (6 bases each). The CDR3 has 12 residues. From germline, CDR1 is MNHEY and CDR2 SVGEGT. Trimming pared 7 bases from V and 5 bases from J, leaving 12 bases between. CDR3 DNA sequence: TGTGCCAGCAAGGGGGGAAACGACGAGCAGTACTTC. This gives the protein CASKGGNDEQYF.

This clonotype was seen many times. V usage is TRBV30 and J usage is TRBJ2-2, with a possible D match to TRBD2 (6 bases). Germline V gene data show CDR1 as GTSNPN and CDR2 as SVGIG (reference sequence). The CDR3 extends over 16 amino acids. V gave up 7 bases and J gave up 5 bases, with 23 bases separating them. CDR3 coding DNA: TGTGCCTTGAGGCCGGGACTCCTGTCAGGGACCGGGGAGCTGTTTTTT. Encoded protein: CALRPGLLSGTGELFF.

This clonotype appeared many times. This sequence joins TRBV12-5 and TRBJ2-2; 8 bases agree with TRBD2. V lost 9 bases to trimming and J lost 0 bases; unmatched junction nucleotides: 6. CDR1 and CDR2 (germline): LGHNT, FRNRAP. There are 15 residues in the CDR3. DNA for the CDR3: TGTGCTAGCTCCCCCGGGGGGGCGAACACCGGGGAGCTGTTTTTT. Protein: CASSPGGANTGELFF.

This clonotype was found a few times. The V gene is TRBV5-6, the J gene TRBJ2-1; 12 bases map to TRBD2. The germline CDR1 and CDR2 sequences are SGHDT and YYEEEE. CDR3 length: 19 amino acids. V was pared by 1 base and J by 0 bases, with 8 bases of the junction left unmatched. The CDR3 reads CASSLSYGLAGHSYNEQFF. The CDR3 DNA reads as TGTGCCAGCAGCTTGTCGTATGGACTAGCGGGGCACTCCTACAATGAGCAGTTCTTC.

This clonotype was counted ten times or more. The chain combines TRBV12-2 with TRBJ2-6; the table calls TRBD2, which could not be checked here. TRBV12-2 is an annotated pseudogene. The CDR3 spans 17 residues. CDR3 sequence reads: CASRPSGLNSGANVLTF. The CDR3 nucleotides are TGTGCAAGTCGCCCTAGCGGTCTCAACTCTGGGGCCAACGTCCTGACTTTC.